The clone carrying this T cell receptor (beta chain) has more than one count but fewer than ten. Its antigen remains unknown. After constant-region reverse-primer amplification, full-length variable regions underwent semi-nested PCR with Nested Universal Primer A. TCRdb ran MiXCR on the 5' RACE reads and lists one entry per CDR3 protein. This table holds some 9,200 distinct CDR3 sequences, around 53% found once. Findings and caveats of the study: The TCR gene usage of tumor memory CD4+ T cells clustered together with blood and lymph node memory CD4+ cells and with lymph node naive CD4+ cells. Tumor Tregs overlapped most with tumor, then blood, naive CD4+ cells. The larger-cohort validation was restricted to a single TCR beta V-J rearrangement rather than whole repertoires.

Trimming left V 5 bases short and J 0 bases short, with 23 bases between. From germline, CDR1 is SEHNR and CDR2 FQNEAQ (reference sequence). The CDR3 covers 19 residues. Cells sorted as Tregs were CD4+, CD25+ and CD127-/low. The chain has TRBV7-9 and TRBJ2-1, with D perhaps TRBD1 (6 bases). The source material was Tregs sorted from a lymph node. The sequence derives from a female donor with breast cancer. The CDR3 is CASSTSDGRGHRSYNEQFF. CDR3 DNA: TGTGCCAGCAGCACCTCGGATGGCAGGGGCCATCGCTCCTACAATGAGCAGTTCTTC. The entire variable domain, with the rest obtained from reference TRBV7-9 and TRBJ2-1, is as follows: DTGVSQNPRHKITKRGQNVTFRCDPISEHNRLYWYRQTLGQGPEFLTYFQNEAQLEKSRLLSDRFSAERPKGSFSTLEIQRTEQGDSAMYLCASSTSDGRGHRSYNEQFFGPGTRLTVL.